The subject of this entry is one T cell receptor (beta chain). Antigen: not known. Sorting based on CD45RO/CCR7/CD25/CD127/CD95/CD27 separated CD4+ naive, central memory, regulatory and stem cell-like memory cells. The authors reverse transcribed all of the isolated RNA, so sequencing captured expressed TCRB transcripts. Here immunoSEQ multiplex PCR was the method, and the copy in TCRdb shows in-frame clones only, minus some. In the table there are tens of thousands of clones, 65% to 70% of which are singletons. Germline lookup yields CDR1 MNHEY and CDR2 SMNVEV (reference sequence). The CDR3 consists of 13 residues. The trim removed 8 bases at V and 3 bases at J, leaving 4 bases unmatched. This specimen comes from a study of beta chain features in type 1 diabetes. Study-wide results and caveats: Significant though moderate, a shortening of TCRB CDR3s appeared in all four CD4+ subsets of Type 1 diabetes patients.

The chain has TRBV27 and TRBJ2-7; 10 nucleotides agree with TRBD1. The sequence was obtained from a young man with type 1 diabetes. Some clones in this sample may be carry-over from other donors' samples. Sequenced sample: Tregs from blood. As DNA, the CDR3 is TGTGCCAGCGGCGGACAGGGGGGCTACGAGCAGTACTTC. Translated: CASGGQGGYEQYF.